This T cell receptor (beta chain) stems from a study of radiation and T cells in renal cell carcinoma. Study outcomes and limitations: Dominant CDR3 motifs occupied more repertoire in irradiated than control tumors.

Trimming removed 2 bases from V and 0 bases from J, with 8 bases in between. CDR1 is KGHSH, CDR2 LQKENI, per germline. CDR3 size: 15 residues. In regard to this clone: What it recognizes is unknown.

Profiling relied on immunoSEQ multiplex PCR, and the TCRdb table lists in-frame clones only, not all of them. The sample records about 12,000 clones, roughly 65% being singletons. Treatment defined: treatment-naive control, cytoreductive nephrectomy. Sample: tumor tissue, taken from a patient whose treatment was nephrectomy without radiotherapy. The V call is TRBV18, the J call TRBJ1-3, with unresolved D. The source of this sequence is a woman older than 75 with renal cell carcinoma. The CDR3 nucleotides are TGTGCCAGCTCACCAGGCAGAAGCTCTGGAAACACCATATATTTT. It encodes CASSPGRSSGNTIYF.